Listed here are 22 T cell receptor beta chains from one sample, sequenced in a study of T-cell memory formation after mild COVID-19. TCRdb reprocessed the 5' RACE reads via MiXCR and lists one record per CDR3 protein. This sample yields about 540,000 distinct CDR3 sequences, of which approximately 20% are seen a single time; around 13% belongs to the top ten. Specimen: PBMCs or a T cell subset sorted from them (not recorded which). These receptors originate from an adult woman who had mild COVID-19 (a few samples of this study predate the infection). Cell type and time point are not known.

The chain employs TRBV12-3 or TRBV12-4 and TRBJ1-1; no definite D call. This CDR3 comprises 13 residues. V shed 6 bases and J shed 5 bases, with 13 bases lying between them. The DNA for the CDR3 is TGTGCCAGCAGCCCCCTTGGGTGGACTGAAGCTTTCTTT. It is translated as CASSPLGWTEAFF.

The chain is built from TRBV18 and TRBJ2-1; the match to TRBD2 covers 8 bases. V dropped 0 bases and J dropped 12; count of bases not matched to a gene: 19. The germline gives CDR1 KGHSH, CDR2 LQKENI. This CDR3 comprises 18 residues. CDR3 nucleotides: TGTGCCAGCTCACCACCGCCGTACTTGCTAGCGGGCCATGTGGGGCAGTTCTTC. Translation: CASSPPPYLLAGHVGQFF.

The V call is TRBV19, the J call TRBJ1-5; no firm D call. The CDR3 covers 15 residues. V was trimmed by 2 bases and J by 0 bases, leaving 8 bases between them. Germline loops: CDR1 LNHDA, CDR2 SQIVND (reference sequence). CDR3: CASSIWTHSNQPQHF. In DNA, the CDR3 is TGTGCCAGTAGTATATGGACCCATAGCAATCAGCCCCAGCATTTT.

This clonotype appeared a few times. CDR3 DNA: TGTGCCAGTAGTAGCCGGACTAGGGCCTACAATGAGCAGTTCTTC. It translates to CASSSRTRAYNEQFF. The J gene is TRBJ2-1, the V gene TRBV19; 7 bases line up with TRBD2. The V gene's germline CDR1 is LNHDA and CDR2 SQIVND (reference sequence). The ends lost 4 bases at V and 2 bases at J; junction bases unmatched: 5. The CDR3 has 15 residues.

This clonotype has more than one count but fewer than ten. This rearrangement joins TRBV11-3 to TRBJ2-1; 9 bases line up with TRBD2. The V segment lost 0 bases and the J segment 3 bases; nucleotides outside the gene matches: 6. Germline assignment: CDR1 SGHNT and CDR2 YENEEA. The CDR3 contains 17 residues. CDR3 loop: CASSLDLAGVNYNEQFF. In DNA form, the CDR3 reads TGTGCCAGCAGCTTAGATTTAGCGGGAGTCAACTACAATGAGCAGTTCTTC.

This clonotype was counted at least ten times. The chain has TRBV5-1 and TRBJ2-7; D may be TRBD1 or TRBD2 (5 bases each). CDR1 and CDR2 from the germline V gene are SGHRS and YFSETQ. V shed 3 bases and J shed 7 bases, with 20 bases lying between them. The CDR3 is 15 residues long. The chain's CDR3 is CASSSTGRTLEEQYF. As DNA, the CDR3 is TGCGCCAGCAGCTCGACGGGACGCACGTTGGAGGAGCAGTACTTC.

This clonotype was counted a few times. The chain links TRBV5-1 to TRBJ1-4; unclear D gene. Germline loops: CDR1 SGHRS, CDR2 YFSETQ. V lost 4 bases and J lost 0, with 10 bases in between. The CDR3 spans 15 residues. The CDR3 loop reads CASSADISTNEKLFF. The CDR3 DNA sequence: TGCGCCAGCAGCGCAGACATTTCAACTAATGAAAAACTGTTTTTT.

The V call is TRBV6-1, the J call TRBJ2-7; TRBD1 matches at 7 bases. Germline V gene lookup returns CDR1 MNHNS and CDR2 SASEGT. The CDR3 loop spans 16 amino acids. V dropped 2 bases and J dropped 3; count of bases not matched to a gene: 10. CDR3 amino acids: CASSESTGTAFYEQYF. CDR3 DNA sequence: TGTGCCAGCAGTGAAAGCACCGGGACAGCTTTCTACGAGCAGTACTTC.

This clonotype turned up a few times. The V call is TRBV7-9, the J call TRBJ1-2; maybe TRBD1 (5 bases). V gave up 6 bases and J gave up 4 bases, with 15 bases separating them. Germline V gene sequence: CDR1 SEHNR, CDR2 FQNEAQ (reference sequence). The CDR3 is made up of 14 amino acids. In DNA, the CDR3 is TGTGCCAGCAGTCCTATGGACAACATCTATGGCTACACCTTC. This translates into CASSPMDNIYGYTF.

The CDR3 nucleotides are TGTGCCTGGAGTTTCGGACTAGCGGGGGGGCCGGGTGAGCAGTTCTTC. Translation: CAWSFGLAGGPGEQFF. The chain recombines TRBV30 with TRBJ2-1; 15 positions agree with TRBD2. This CDR3 has 16 residues. Germline loops: CDR1 GTSNPN, CDR2 SVGIG (reference sequence). V shed 2 bases and J 9 bases; nucleotides not matched to a gene: 8.

V and J are TRBV9 and TRBJ2-7; 11 positions match TRBD1. This CDR3 has 17 amino acids. J gave up 1 base and V 4 bases, and 10 bases lay outside the gene matches. Germline V gene lookup returns CDR1 SGDLS and CDR2 YYNGEE. CDR3 residues: CASSPGGGQGASYEQYF. In DNA, the CDR3 is TGTGCCAGCAGCCCGGGGGGCGGACAGGGGGCTTCCTACGAGCAGTACTTC.

This clonotype was picked up a small number of times. The chain links TRBV10-2 to TRBJ2-1, with 9 bases fitting TRBD2. Trimming removed 3 bases from V and 9 bases from J; junction bases left unmatched: 6. Germline V lookup: CDR1 WSHSY, CDR2 SAAADI. The CDR3 is 14 residues long. The CDR3 DNA sequence: TGCGCCAGCAGTGATACTAGCGGGTTAGCTGAGCAGTTCTTC. Translation gives CASSDTSGLAEQFF.

V gene TRBV5-1 combines with J gene TRBJ1-1; D unclear. The germline gives CDR1 SGHRS, CDR2 YFSETQ. The ends were cut back, 0 bases at V and 2 bases at J, with 8 bases in the middle. The CDR3 length is 14 residues. The CDR3 DNA is TGCGCCAGCAGCTTGGTCGGGTTTAACACTGAAGCTTTCTTT. Translating gives CASSLVGFNTEAFF.

The CDR3 DNA reads TGTGCCAGCAGCTTGCCCCTGGACAGGGAATCCGGGGAGCTGTTTTTT. Amino acid sequence: CASSLPLDRESGELFF. V is TRBV5-6 and J is TRBJ2-2, with 8 positions matching TRBD1. Losses at the gene ends were 1 base for V and 6 bases for J; bases not matched to a gene: 8. The CDR3 totals 16 residues. Germline V gives CDR1 SGHDT, CDR2 YYEEEE. Supplemented by reference TRBV5-6 and TRBJ2-2, the full variable domain reads DAGVTQSPTHLIKTRGQQVTLRCSPKSGHDTVSWYQQALGQGPQFIFQYYEEEERQRGNFPDRFSGHQFPNYSSELNVNALLLGDSALYLCASSLPLDRESGELFFGEGSRLTVL.

The genes are TRBV20-1 and TRBJ1-4; 9 positions match TRBD1. The V gene end was trimmed by 5 bases and the J gene end by 7 bases; junction bases not matched to a gene: 8. CDR3 length: 14 residues. The V gene's germline CDR1 is DFQATT and CDR2 SNEGSKA (reference sequence). The CDR3 region is CSAWTGDGVEKLFF. The CDR3 DNA reads as TGCAGTGCTTGGACAGGGGATGGAGTTGAAAAACTGTTTTTT.

The chain is built from TRBV3-1 and TRBJ2-1; D is ambiguous. The CDR3 length is 12 residues. The V and J ends lost 2 bases and 5 bases respectively, with 4 bases between them. Germline CDR1 reads LGHDT; CDR2 reads YNNKEL (reference sequence). CDR3 in DNA: TGTGCCAGCAGCCAAAACCACAATGAGCAGTTCTTC. Protein: CASSQNHNEQFF.

The chain combines TRBV12-3 or TRBV12-4 with TRBJ2-1, with TRBD1 identical over 12 bases. The CDR3 consists of 15 residues. Unmatched junction bases numbered 6, after V lost 6 bases and J lost 6 bases. The CDR3 loop is CASSSGTGGFNEQFF. In DNA form, the CDR3 reads TGTGCCAGCAGCTCCGGGACAGGGGGCTTCAATGAGCAGTTCTTC.

The V gene is TRBV20-1, the J gene TRBJ2-7; D may be TRBD1 (6 bases). V was shortened by 3 bases and J by 2 bases, with 17 bases between the two germline ends. The CDR3 covers 15 residues. In germline, CDR1 is DFQATT, CDR2 SNEGSKA (reference sequence). CDR3 coding DNA: TGCAGTGCTAGCCCTCAGACAGGTGTGACCTACGAGCAGTACTTC. Its protein product is CSASPQTGVTYEQYF.

This clonotype was detected only a few times. V is TRBV6-2 or TRBV6-3 and J is TRBJ2-1; a weak D match, TRBD2 (6 bases). The CDR3 covers 15 residues. Germline values: CDR1 MNHEY, CDR2 SVGEGT. Trimming took off 2 bases at V and 6 bases at J, with 14 bases between the two ends. The CDR3 reads CASSYTSGRFNEQFF. The CDR3 DNA is TGTGCCAGCAGTTACACCAGCGGGCGCTTCAATGAGCAGTTCTTC.

This clonotype was picked up a small number of times. The chain is built from TRBV10-3 and TRBJ2-1, with 11 bases identical to TRBD2. The CDR3 spans 14 residues. Germline-derived CDR1 and CDR2 are ENHRY and SYGVKD. V trimming: 7 bases; J trimming: 6 bases; junction bases outside the gene matches: 5. CDR3 sequence: CAINHLAGGNEQFF. The CDR3 nucleotides read TGTGCCATCAACCATCTAGCGGGGGGCAATGAGCAGTTCTTC.

At least ten counts were recorded for this clonotype. This chain joins TRBV5-1 and TRBJ2-5; a possible D gene is TRBD2 (6 bases). The CDR3 is made up of 13 amino acids. Trimming pared 4 bases from V and 1 base from J, leaving 8 bases between. Germline CDR1 SGHRS, CDR2 YFSETQ. For the CDR3, the DNA is TGCGCCAGCAGCGCGGGGCTCCAAGAGACCCAGTACTTC. Protein sequence: CASSAGLQETQYF.

This chain joins TRBV4-1 and TRBJ2-7; D is undetermined. V gave up 3 bases and J gave up 0 bases, with 6 bases separating them. Per germline, CDR1 MGHRA and CDR2 YSYEKL. The CDR3 has 13 residues. The CDR3 sequence is CASSHGASYEQYF. The CDR3 DNA sequence: TGCGCCAGCAGCCACGGAGCCTCCTACGAGCAGTACTTC.